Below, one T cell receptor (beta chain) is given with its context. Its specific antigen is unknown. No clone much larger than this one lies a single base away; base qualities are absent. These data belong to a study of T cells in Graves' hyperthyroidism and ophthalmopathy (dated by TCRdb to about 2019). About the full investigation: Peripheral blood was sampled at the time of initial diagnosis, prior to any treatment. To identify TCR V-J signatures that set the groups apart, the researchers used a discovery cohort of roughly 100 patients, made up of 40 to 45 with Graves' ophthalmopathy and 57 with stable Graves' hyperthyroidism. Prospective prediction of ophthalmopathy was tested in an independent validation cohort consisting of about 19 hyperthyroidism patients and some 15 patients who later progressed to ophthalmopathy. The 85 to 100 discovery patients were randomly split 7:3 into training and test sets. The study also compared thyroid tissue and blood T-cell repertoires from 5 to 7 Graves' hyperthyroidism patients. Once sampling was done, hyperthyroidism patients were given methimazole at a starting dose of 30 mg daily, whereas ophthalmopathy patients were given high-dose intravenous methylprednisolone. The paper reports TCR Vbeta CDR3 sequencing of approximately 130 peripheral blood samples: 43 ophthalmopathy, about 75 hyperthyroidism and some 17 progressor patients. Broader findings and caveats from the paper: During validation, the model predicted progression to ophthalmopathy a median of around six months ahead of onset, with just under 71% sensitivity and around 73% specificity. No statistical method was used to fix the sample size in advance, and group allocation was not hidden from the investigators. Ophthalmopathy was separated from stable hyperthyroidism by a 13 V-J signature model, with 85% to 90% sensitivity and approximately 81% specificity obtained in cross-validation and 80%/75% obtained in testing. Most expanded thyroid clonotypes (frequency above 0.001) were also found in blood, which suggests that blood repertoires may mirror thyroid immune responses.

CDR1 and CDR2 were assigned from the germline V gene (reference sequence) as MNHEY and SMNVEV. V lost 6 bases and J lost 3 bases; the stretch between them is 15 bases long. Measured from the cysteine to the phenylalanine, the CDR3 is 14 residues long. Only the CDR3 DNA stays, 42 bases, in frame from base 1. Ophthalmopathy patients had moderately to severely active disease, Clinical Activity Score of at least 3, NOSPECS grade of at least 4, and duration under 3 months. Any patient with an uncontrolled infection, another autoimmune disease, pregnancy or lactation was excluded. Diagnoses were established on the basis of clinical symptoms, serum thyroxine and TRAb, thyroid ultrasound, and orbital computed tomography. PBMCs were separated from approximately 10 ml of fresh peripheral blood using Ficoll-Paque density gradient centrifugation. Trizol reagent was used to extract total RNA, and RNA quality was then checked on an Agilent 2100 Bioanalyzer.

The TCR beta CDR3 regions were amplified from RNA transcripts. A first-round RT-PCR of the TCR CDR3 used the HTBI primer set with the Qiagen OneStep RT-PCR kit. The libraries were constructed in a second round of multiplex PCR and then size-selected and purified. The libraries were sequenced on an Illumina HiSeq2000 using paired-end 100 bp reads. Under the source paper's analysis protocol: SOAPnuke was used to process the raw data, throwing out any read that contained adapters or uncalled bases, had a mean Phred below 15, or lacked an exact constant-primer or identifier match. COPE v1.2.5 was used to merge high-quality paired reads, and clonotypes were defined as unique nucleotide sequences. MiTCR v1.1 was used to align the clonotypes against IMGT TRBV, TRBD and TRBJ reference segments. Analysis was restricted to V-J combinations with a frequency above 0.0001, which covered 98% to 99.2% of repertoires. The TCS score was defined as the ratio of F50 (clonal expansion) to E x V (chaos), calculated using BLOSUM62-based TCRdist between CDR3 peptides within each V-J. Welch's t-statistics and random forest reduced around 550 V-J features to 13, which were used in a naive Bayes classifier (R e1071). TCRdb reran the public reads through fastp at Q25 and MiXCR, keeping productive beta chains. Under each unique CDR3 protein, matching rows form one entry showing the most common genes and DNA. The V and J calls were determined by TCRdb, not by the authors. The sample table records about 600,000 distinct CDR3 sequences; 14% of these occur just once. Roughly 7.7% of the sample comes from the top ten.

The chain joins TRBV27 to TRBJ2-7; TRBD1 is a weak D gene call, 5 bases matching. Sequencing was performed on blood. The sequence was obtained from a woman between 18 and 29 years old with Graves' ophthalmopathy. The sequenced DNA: TGTGCCAGCAGCCCGAAGGGGATGGGCTACGAGCAGTACTTC. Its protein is CASSPKGMGYEQYF.